This TCR beta chain was captured by sequencing in a study of blood T cell repertoires in COVID-19. At the level of the study: Samples taken during acute and convalescent COVID-19 were collected in the United States, Italy and Spain.

Assay: immunoSEQ multiplex PCR; the TCRdb copy retains only in-frame clones and omits some. The sample lists more than 150,000 clones, roughly 85% occurring once. The ends lost 1 base at V and 6 bases at J; junction bases unmatched: 8. The CDR3 runs 15 residues. The germline V gene encodes CDR1 SGHNT and CDR2 YENEEA. The V call is TRBV11-3, the J call TRBJ1-2, with TRBD1 identical over 7 bases. Material for sequencing was peripheral blood. The clonotype comes from a woman aged 25-40 years with acute or convalescent COVID-19. As DNA, the CDR3 is TGTGCCAGCAGCTTAGTTCGACAGGGAAGGGATGGCTACACCTTC. Translation: CASSLVRQGRDGYTF.